The 19 T cell receptor beta chains listed next were all sequenced from one sample in a study of stem cell transplantation in POMP-related autoinflammatory disease. The data were produced by immunoSEQ multiplex PCR, yet TCRdb's version contains in-frame clones alone and is incomplete. The data contain 9,500 to 14,000 clones, about 87% of them singletons. Notes on the study in general: In patients with PRAID, every analyzed T-cell subset tended to show lower diversity and higher clonality. Patients with PRAID showed a restricted number of unique TRB V-J gene pairings.

No antigen has been assigned to these receptors. This specimen consisted of CD8+ T cells from PBMCs, obtained before stem cell transplantation. These receptors were obtained from a human donor with POMP-related autoinflammation and immune dysregulation (PRAID).

The CDR3 reads CASSPRDRATEQYF. In DNA, the CDR3 is TGTGCCAGCAGCCCCCGGGACAGGGCAACCGAGCAGTACTTC. This sequence joins TRBV7-6 and TRBJ2-7; 9 nucleotides line up with TRBD1. Germline V lookup: CDR1 SGHVS, CDR2 FNYEAQ. Trimming took 5 bases from V and 6 from J; bases not matched to a gene: 8. CDR3 length: 14 amino acids.

This chain joins TRBV19 and TRBJ2-7, with D uncertain. This CDR3 contains 13 residues. V shed 3 bases and J shed 7 bases, with 13 bases lying between them. Germline V lookup: CDR1 LNHDA, CDR2 SQIVND (reference sequence). In nucleotides, the CDR3 is TGTGCCAGTAGTATGGCGGAGTCTCGGGAGCAGTACTTC. As protein: CASSMAESREQYF.

J is TRBJ2-5 and V is TRBV5-1; D possibly corresponds to TRBD2 (5 bases). CDR1 SGHRS and CDR2 YFSETQ come from the germline V gene. This CDR3 spans 13 amino acids. Trimming stripped 3 bases from V and 3 bases from J, with 9 bases between. The CDR3 reads CASSSGIEETQYF. The DNA of the CDR3 is TGCGCCAGCAGCTCCGGGATTGAAGAGACCCAGTACTTC. The whole variable domain, filled in from reference TRBV5-1 and TRBJ2-5, reads KAGVTQTPRYLIKTRGQQVTLSCSPISGHRSVSWYQQTPGQGLQFLFEYFSETQRNKGNFPGRFSGRQFSNSRSEMNVSTLELGDSALYLCASSSGIEETQYFGPGTRLLVL.

The chain carries TRBV7-9 and TRBJ1-6; 8 bases match TRBD1. This CDR3 spans 15 amino acids. V lost 5 bases and J lost 9; bases outside the gene matches: 9. Looked up from germline, CDR1 is SEHNR and CDR2 is FQNEAQ (reference sequence). The CDR3 reads CASSPADRVPSPLHF. The CDR3 bases are TGTGCCAGCAGCCCGGCGGACAGGGTCCCTTCACCCCTCCACTTT.

This clone was seen just once. The gene calls are TRBV7-2 and TRBJ2-1; 8 nucleotides agree with TRBD2. CDR3 size: 15 residues. V lost 7 bases, J lost 4 bases, and 9 bases stayed unmatched. CDR1 and CDR2 from the germline V gene are SGHTA and FQGNSA. CDR3 nucleotides: TGTGCCAGCACACCGGGACTAGGCTTTTACAATGAGCAGTTCTTC. Translating it yields CASTPGLGFYNEQFF.

The chain links TRBV19 to TRBJ1-5; unclear D gene. The V end was cut by 3 bases, the J end by 4 bases, with 7 bases between. This CDR3 is built from 13 residues. The germline V gene encodes CDR1 LNHDA and CDR2 SQIVND (reference sequence). The CDR3, as DNA: TGTGCCAGTAGTATCATGAAGAATCAGCCCCAGCATTTT. Translating it yields CASSIMKNQPQHF.

This clone occurred once. J is TRBJ2-1 and V is TRBV6-1; D gene ambiguous. Trimming cost V 1 base and J 4 bases, with 2 bases left between them. This CDR3 has 12 amino acids. Germline V gene lookup returns CDR1 MNHNS and CDR2 SASEGT. Here the CDR3 DNA reads TGTGCCAGCAGTGAAGGGTACAATGAGCAGTTCTTC. The encoded protein is CASSEGYNEQFF.

The chain couples TRBV2 to TRBJ1-3; TRBD1 agrees at 9 bases. CDR1 SNHLY and CDR2 FYNNEI come from the germline V gene. J gave up 3 bases and V 3 bases, and 12 bases lay outside the gene matches. The CDR3 spans 18 residues. CDR3 DNA sequence: TGTGCCAGCAGTGACCCCACGACCGACAGGGGGTATGGAAACACCATATATTTT. It specifies CASSDPTTDRGYGNTIYF. Combining the CDR3 with reference TRBV2 and TRBJ1-3 gives the whole variable domain EPEVTQTPSHQVTQMGQEVILRCVPISNHLYFYWYRQILGQKVEFLVSFYNNEISEKSEIFDDQFSVERPDGSNFTLKIRSTKLEDSAMYFCASSDPTTDRGYGNTIYFGEGSWLTVV.

The chain combines TRBV5-1 with TRBJ2-1; possibly TRBD2 for D (6 bases). The germline gives CDR1 SGHRS, CDR2 YFSETQ. Trimming pared 1 base from V and 5 bases from J, leaving 10 bases between. The CDR3 runs 14 residues. CDR3 DNA: TGCGCCAGCAGCTTGATGTCGGGGGACAATGAGCAGTTCTTC. It translates to CASSLMSGDNEQFF.

The chain links TRBV4-1 to TRBJ2-1; no firm D call. The CDR3 has 13 amino acids. Trimming stripped 4 bases from V and 7 bases from J, with 11 bases between. Germline V gives CDR1 MGHRA, CDR2 YSYEKL. This chain's CDR3 is CASSRQRQNEQFF. In DNA form, the CDR3 reads TGCGCCAGCAGCCGCCAGCGCCAAAATGAGCAGTTCTTC.

In its sample, this clone was seen a few times. The chain uses TRBV27 and TRBJ2-1; possibly TRBD1 or TRBD2 for D (6 bases each). The germline gives CDR1 MNHEY, CDR2 SMNVEV (reference sequence). There are 14 residues in the CDR3. Trimming took 0 bases from V and 6 from J, leaving 9 bases between them. CDR3 nucleotide sequence: TGTGCCAGCAGTTTATCGTGGGGGGCCAATGAGCAGTTCTTC. Translation: CASSLSWGANEQFF.

The V and J genes are TRBV29-1 and TRBJ2-1; D perhaps matches TRBD1 (6 bases). Trimming took off 4 bases at V and 3 bases at J, with 19 bases between the two ends. This CDR3 has 16 amino acids. The germline V gene has CDR1 SQVTM and CDR2 ANQGSEA. The CDR3 DNA reads TGCAGCGTTGCCTATACAGGGAAATCCCTCTACAATGAGCAGTTCTTC. Translation: CSVAYTGKSLYNEQFF.

The chain uses TRBV6-5 and TRBJ2-7; D tentatively fits TRBD1 or TRBD2 (5 bases each). CDR1 and CDR2 (germline): MNHEY, SVGAGI. This CDR3 is built from 14 residues. The germline V and J ends were trimmed by 0 bases and 9 bases, with 15 bases remaining between them. For the CDR3, the DNA is TGTGCCAGCAGTTACTCGAGGGAACGGGGCGGGCAGTACTTC. This sequence encodes CASSYSRERGGQYF.

The chain joins TRBV5-4 to TRBJ2-2, with 8 positions matching TRBD2. The germline V gene encodes CDR1 SGHNT and CDR2 YYREEE (reference sequence). The CDR3 extends over 14 amino acids. The J segment lost 6 bases and the V segment lost 2 bases, leaving 3 bases of the junction unmatched. CDR3 coding DNA: TGTGCCAGCAGCTTTGCGGGAGGAGCCGGGGAGCTGTTTTTT. Translated: CASSFAGGAGELFF. Full variable domain (remainder filled in from reference TRBV5-4 and TRBJ2-2): ETGVTQSPTHLIKTRGQQVTLRCSSQSGHNTVSWYQQALGQGPQFIFQYYREEENGRGNFPPRFSGLQFPNYSSELNVNALELDDSALYLCASSFAGGAGELFFGEGSRLTVL.

This chain uses TRBV15 with TRBJ2-1; possibly TRBD1 for D (6 bases). This CDR3 spans 15 amino acids. V was clipped by 8 bases and J by 5 bases, with 19 bases between them. Germline assignment: CDR1 LNHNV and CDR2 YYDKDF (reference sequence). CDR3 sequence reads: CATARGWEPNNEQFF. The DNA of the CDR3 is TGTGCCACCGCAAGGGGGTGGGAGCCCAACAATGAGCAGTTCTTC.

The J gene is TRBJ1-5, the V gene TRBV19; possibly TRBD1 for D (6 bases). The germline V gene encodes CDR1 LNHDA and CDR2 SQIVND (reference sequence). The CDR3 loop spans 12 amino acids. V was cut by 6 bases and J by 5 bases, with 8 bases left in between. Here the CDR3 DNA reads TGTGCCAGTAGACAGGGTCATCAGCCCCAGCATTTT. Its translation: CASRQGHQPQHF.

The chain has TRBV7-9 and TRBJ1-5, with TRBD1 matching over 10 bases. The trim removed 4 bases at V and 4 bases at J, leaving 7 bases unmatched. Germline V gene sequence: CDR1 SEHNR, CDR2 FQNEAQ (reference sequence). There are 16 residues in the CDR3. CDR3 nucleotides: TGTGCCAGCAGCTCTACCGGGACAGGGGTTAATCAGCCCCAGCATTTT. It codes for CASSSTGTGVNQPQHF.

The genes are TRBV9 and TRBJ2-1; 8 bases fit TRBD2. The J segment lost 4 bases and the V segment lost 4 bases, leaving 7 bases of the junction unmatched. Germline V lookup: CDR1 SGDLS, CDR2 YYNGEE. The CDR3 spans 15 residues. The CDR3 here is CASSSGGALYNEQFF. The CDR3 nucleotides are TGTGCCAGCAGCTCCGGGGGGGCACTTTACAATGAGCAGTTCTTC.

This chain connects TRBV27 to TRBJ1-5; D is ambiguous. This CDR3 spans 15 amino acids. Trimming took off 0 bases at V and 6 bases at J, with 12 bases between the two ends. The V gene's germline CDR1 is MNHEY and CDR2 SMNVEV (reference sequence). The CDR3 spells CASSLSMGWTQPQHF. In DNA form, the CDR3 reads TGTGCCAGCAGTTTATCGATGGGGTGGACTCAGCCCCAGCATTTT.